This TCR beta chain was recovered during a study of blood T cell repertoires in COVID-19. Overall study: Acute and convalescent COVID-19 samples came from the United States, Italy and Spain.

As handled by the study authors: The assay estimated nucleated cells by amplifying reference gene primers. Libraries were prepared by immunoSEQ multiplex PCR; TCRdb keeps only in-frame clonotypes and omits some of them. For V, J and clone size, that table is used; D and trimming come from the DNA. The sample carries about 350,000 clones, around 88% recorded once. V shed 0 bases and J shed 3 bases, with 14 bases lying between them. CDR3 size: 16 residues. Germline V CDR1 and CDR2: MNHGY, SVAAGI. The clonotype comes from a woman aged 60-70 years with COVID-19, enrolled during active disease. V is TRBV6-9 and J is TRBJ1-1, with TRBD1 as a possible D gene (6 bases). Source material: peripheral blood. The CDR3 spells CASSYSIRGEDTEAFF. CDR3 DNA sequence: TGTGCCAGCAGTTATTCGATCAGGGGCGAGGACACTGAAGCTTTCTTT.